A selection of T cell receptor beta chains follows, all from one sample in a study of blood T cell repertoires in COVID-19. Method: immunoSEQ multiplex PCR; TCRdb's copy keeps in-frame clones and lacks some. The sample shows some 110,000 clones, about three quarters of them seen only once. The sample comprised peripheral blood. All receptors come from a man between 70 and 80 years old with acute or convalescent COVID-19. CDR3s include the opening cysteine and the closing phenylalanine or tryptophan. Fields, in order: D gene, J gene, clone size, V gene, CDR3 protein, CDR3 DNA. A D gene is named only where the DNA matches it firmly. Some rows mark clone size as missing; the rest say once, few, many or name a class of expanded clone.

-	TRBJ1-5	-	TRBV6-5	CASSPPREPQHF	TGTGCCAGCAGCCCCCCCCGAGAGCCCCAGCATTTT
-	TRBJ1-5	-	TRBV19	CASTLGLTPTNQPQHF	TGTGCCAGTACCCTGGGGCTAACCCCAACAAATCAGCCCCAGCATTTT
-	TRBJ2-5	-	TRBV29-1	CSVEGYRQETQYF	TGCAGCGTTGAAGGGTACAGGCAAGAGACCCAGTACTTC
-	TRBJ1-2	-	TRBV5-1	CASSEDKNYGYTF	TGCGCCAGCAGCGAGGACAAGAACTATGGCTACACCTTC
-	TRBJ1-4	-	TRBV5-6	CASSIRGSEKLFF	TGTGCCAGCAGCATCAGGGGTAGTGAAAAACTGTTTTTT
TRBD1	TRBJ2-3	-	TRBV11-3	CASSSGQGITDTQYF	TGTGCCAGCAGCTCCGGACAGGGGATTACAGATACGCAGTATTTT
TRBD1	TRBJ2-1	-	TRBV29-1	CSGATGKNNEQFF	TGCAGCGGTGCGACAGGGAAGAACAATGAGCAGTTCTTC
-	TRBJ1-1	once	TRBV28	CATDRRTEAFF	TGTGCCACCGACAGGCGCACTGAAGCTTTCTTT
-	TRBJ1-1	-	TRBV9	CASSYTGLNTEAFF	TGTGCCAGCAGCTACACAGGGTTGAACACTGAAGCTTTCTTT
-	TRBJ1-1	-	TRBV5-6	CASSPGVWTEAFF	TGTGCCAGCAGCCCAGGGGTATGGACTGAAGCTTTCTTT
TRBD1	TRBJ2-7	-	TRBV4-3	CASSQGTGTYEQYF	TGCGCCAGCAGCCAGGGGACAGGGACCTACGAGCAGTACTTC
TRBD1	TRBJ1-2	-	TRBV7-3	CASSLDQTGAGGYTF	TGTGCCAGCAGCTTAGACCAAACAGGGGCCGGGGGCTACACCTTC
-	TRBJ1-5	-	TRBV7-8	CASSLAPGVGGNQPQHF	TGTGCCAGCAGCTTAGCGCCGGGGGTGGGCGGCAATCAGCCCCAGCATTTT
TRBD1	TRBJ2-7	-	TRBV11-2	CASRTAGTGLYEQYF	TGTGCCAGCAGAACAGCCGGGACAGGCCTCTACGAGCAGTACTTC
-	TRBJ1-2	-	TRBV9	CASSARSYGYTF	TGTGCCAGCAGCGCTCGGAGCTATGGCTACACCTTC
TRBD2	TRBJ2-6	-	TRBV11-2	CASSSTSGALEANVLTF	TGTGCCAGCAGCTCAACTAGCGGGGCCCTCGAGGCCAACGTCCTGACTTTC
-	TRBJ1-1	-	TRBV9	CASSINPDNMNTEAFF	TGTGCCAGCAGCATCAACCCAGACAACATGAACACTGAAGCTTTCTTT
-	TRBJ2-7	-	TRBV23-1	CASSHGRLSEQYF	TGCGCCAGCAGTCATGGGAGGCTAAGCGAGCAGTACTTC
-	TRBJ1-3	-	TRBV27	CASSLTPWASSGNTIYF	TGTGCCAGCAGTTTAACCCCCTGGGCCAGCTCTGGAAACACCATATATTTT
TRBD2	TRBJ2-3	-	TRBV6-6	CASSQQLAGGSTQYF	TGTGCCAGCAGCCAACAACTAGCGGGGGGGTCTACGCAGTATTTT
TRBD1	TRBJ1-2	once	TRBV7-2	CASSRDRGRTDYGYTF	TGTGCCAGCAGCAGGGACAGGGGGCGCACGGACTATGGCTACACCTTC
TRBD1	TRBJ1-5	-	TRBV7-2	CASSPGQGHQPQHF	TGTGCCAGCAGCCCGGGACAGGGACATCAGCCCCAGCATTTT
-	TRBJ1-2	once	TRBV6-5	CASSYLLGYGYTF	TGTGCCAGCAGTTACTTGCTAGGATATGGCTACACCTTC
TRBD1	TRBJ1-1	few	TRBV7-2	CASSRTSGTGGNEAFF	TGTGCCAGCAGCCGGACTTCCGGGACAGGGGGCAATGAAGCTTTCTTT
-	TRBJ2-2	-	TRBV2	CASGSTPGLFGELFF	TGTGCCAGCGGCTCCACCCCGGGACTTTTCGGGGAGCTGTTTTTT
-	TRBJ1-4	-	TRBV12-5	CASGLASGATNEKLFF	TGTGCTAGTGGTTTGGCCTCAGGGGCTACTAATGAAAAACTGTTTTTT
TRBD1	TRBJ1-1	few	TRBV20-1	CSASSGTANTEAFF	TGCAGTGCTAGTAGTGGGACAGCGAACACTGAAGCTTTCTTT
TRBD1	TRBJ2-1	few	TRBV7-9	CASSLDTGAYNEQFF	TGTGCCAGCAGCTTAGACACAGGGGCGTACAATGAGCAGTTCTTC
-	TRBJ1-2	-	TRBV30	CAWSVFPGNQQGHGYTF	TGTGCCTGGAGTGTATTCCCGGGGAACCAACAGGGCCATGGCTACACCTTC
-	TRBJ1-2	-	TRBV6-2/TRBV6-3	CASRLDLANYGYTF	TGTGCCAGCCGCCTTGATTTAGCTAACTATGGCTACACCTTC
TRBD2	TRBJ2-5	-	TRBV3-1/TRBV3-2	CASSQSPERGGGETQYF	TGTGCCAGCAGCCAATCCCCAGAGCGGGGGGGCGGGGAGACCCAGTACTTC
TRBD2	TRBJ2-7	once	TRBV29-1	CSVAVGAGGPYEQYF	TGCAGCGTCGCCGTTGGGGCGGGGGGCCCCTACGAGCAGTACTTC
-	TRBJ2-7	-	TRBV7-9	CASGGPRQIYSYEQYF	TGTGCCAGCGGGGGCCCAAGACAGATCTACTCCTACGAGCAGTACTTC
TRBD2	TRBJ2-1	-	TRBV12-3/TRBV12-4	CASSLGGGEQFF	TGTGCCAGCAGTTTAGGGGGGGGTGAGCAGTTCTTC
-	TRBJ2-7	-	TRBV7-2	CASSLSGDPYEQYF	TGTGCCAGCAGCTTATCAGGGGACCCCTACGAGCAGTACTTC
-	TRBJ2-6	-	TRBV7-2	CASSLALASSGANVLTF	TGTGCCAGCAGCTTAGCCCTAGCGAGCTCTGGGGCCAACGTCCTGACTTTC
-	TRBJ2-5	-	TRBV6-6	CASSTGPGVGLETQYF	TGTGCCAGCAGTACCGGCCCGGGAGTAGGGTTAGAGACCCAGTACTTC
TRBD1	TRBJ1-1	-	TRBV7-3	CASSLKSIGQGNTEAFF	TGTGCCAGCAGCTTAAAATCGATCGGACAGGGGAACACTGAAGCTTTCTTT
-	TRBJ2-1	few	TRBV11-3	CASSLNRDSYNEQFF	TGTGCCAGCAGCTTAAACAGGGACTCCTACAATGAGCAGTTCTTC
-	TRBJ2-7	few	TRBV7-2	CASSLAGGYEQYF	TGTGCCAGCAGCTTAGCGGGGGGCTACGAGCAGTACTTC
TRBD1	TRBJ2-7	-	TRBV7-3	CASSRSAPGTGEDEQYF	TGTGCCAGCAGCCGCTCAGCCCCCGGGACAGGGGAAGACGAGCAGTACTTC
-	TRBJ2-1	-	TRBV7-2	CASSLIPKYNEQFF	TGTGCCAGCAGCTTAATTCCAAAATACAATGAGCAGTTCTTC
TRBD2	TRBJ2-1	-	TRBV11-2	CASSLERGAYNEQFF	TGTGCCAGCAGCTTAGAGCGGGGGGCCTACAATGAGCAGTTCTTC
TRBD2	TRBJ2-5	-	TRBV5-6	CASSPGTSGQETQYF	TGTGCCAGCAGTCCCGGGACTAGCGGACAAGAGACCCAGTACTTC
TRBD1	TRBJ1-6	-	TRBV10-3	CAIRSDRANSPLHF	TGTGCCATCAGATCTGACAGGGCTAATTCACCCCTCCACTTT
-	TRBJ1-1	few	TRBV7-2	CASSLYNLNTEAFF	TGTGCCAGCAGCTTGTATAATTTGAACACTGAAGCTTTCTTT
TRBD2	TRBJ2-5	-	TRBV6-2/TRBV6-3	CASSSTSGTSGSETQYF	TGTGCCAGCAGTTCCACTTCCGGGACTAGCGGGTCCGAGACCCAGTACTTC
TRBD1	TRBJ1-6	-	TRBV19	CASSRQGPNSPLHF	TGTGCCAGTAGTCGACAGGGTCCTAATTCACCCCTCCACTTT
-	TRBJ2-2	once	TRBV12-3/TRBV12-4	CASSLQGELFF	TGTGCCAGCAGTTTACAGGGGGAGCTGTTTTTT
-	TRBJ2-6	-	TRBV27	CASSTSSGANVLTF	TGTGCCAGCAGCACGAGCTCTGGGGCCAACGTCCTGACTTTC
-	TRBJ1-1	-	TRBV3-1/TRBV3-2	CASSPTGTDEAFF	TGTGCCAGCAGTCCCACCGGAACAGACGAAGCTTTCTTT
-	TRBJ1-2	-	TRBV5-1	CASSGGGNYGYTF	TGCGCCAGTAGTGGTGGGGGCAACTATGGCTACACCTTC
-	TRBJ2-7	-	TRBV21-1	CASSKLTGPEQYF	TGTGCCAGCAGCAAGTTGACAGGTCCCGAGCAGTACTTC
-	TRBJ2-1	-	TRBV18	CASSPARGNEQFF	TGTGCCAGCTCACCAGCCCGGGGCAATGAGCAGTTCTTC